The 8 T cell receptor beta chains in this list originate from one sample, sequenced in a study of blood T cell repertoires in COVID-19. TCRdb's table, derived via immunoSEQ multiplex PCR, lists solely in-frame clones and lacks some. The sample shows 100,000 or so clones, 80% to 90% of them seen only once. Material for sequencing was peripheral blood. The source of these receptors is a woman in her 70s with acute or convalescent COVID-19.

The rearrangement joins TRBV19 to TRBJ2-3, with 9 bases fitting TRBD2. This CDR3 is 15 amino acids long. Looked up from germline, CDR1 is LNHDA and CDR2 is SQIVND (reference sequence). After removal of 4 bases from V and 2 bases from J, the junction contained 4 bases not matched to a gene. CDR3 region: CASSSGGGTTDTQYF. CDR3 nucleotide sequence: TGTGCCAGTAGTAGCGGGGGGGGGACCACAGATACGCAGTATTTT.

The table lists this clone with a count of one. The chain has TRBV5-6 and TRBJ1-1; D is uncertain. V was shortened by 0 bases and J by 5 bases, with 5 bases between the two germline ends. Germline V gene data show CDR1 as SGHDT and CDR2 as YYEEEE. The CDR3 has 12 amino acids. The CDR3 sequence: CASSLGRTEAFF. DNA of the CDR3: TGTGCCAGCAGCTTGGGGCGGACTGAAGCTTTCTTT.

The rearrangement links TRBV28 to TRBJ1-1, with TRBD1 as a possible D gene (6 bases). Germline CDR1 is MDHEN and CDR2 is SYDVKM. The V gene lost 4 bases and the J gene lost 3 bases, with 12 bases spanning the gap. The CDR3 spans 14 residues. The CDR3: CASSSQGWDTEAFF. Here the CDR3 DNA reads TGTGCCAGCAGTTCGCAGGGGTGGGACACTGAAGCTTTCTTT.

This clone was detected a few times. Additional DNA sequences in this sample encode the identical CDR3. The chain links TRBV9 to TRBJ2-7; D perhaps matches TRBD2 (6 bases). The CDR3 is 12 amino acids. Trimming took 4 bases from V and 4 from J, leaving 9 bases between them. The germline CDR1 and CDR2 sequences are SGDLS and YYNGEE. The CDR3 DNA sequence: TGTGCCAGCAGCCCCGGGGGTTACGAGCAGTACTTC. It specifies CASSPGGYEQYF.

This clone was detected only a few times. The chain has TRBV6-5 and TRBJ1-6; TRBD1 agrees at 7 bases. Germline assignment: CDR1 MNHEY and CDR2 SVGAGI. The CDR3 is 15 amino acids. With V trimmed by 6 bases and J by 9 bases, 11 bases remained unmatched. In DNA form, the CDR3 reads TGTGCCAGCAGCGTGACAGGGAAAAACGTTTCACCCCTCCACTTT. It translates to CASSVTGKNVSPLHF.

The chain uses TRBV25-1 and TRBJ2-5, with 12 bases matching TRBD2. Trimming cost V 4 bases and J 4 bases; bases outside gene matches: 1. This CDR3 region has 14 residues. CDR1 and CDR2 (germline): MGHDK, SYGVNS. DNA for the CDR3: TGTGCCAGCAGTGCGACTAGCGGGAGAGAGACCCAGTACTTC. It specifies CASSATSGRETQYF.

The chain links TRBV27 to TRBJ2-7, with a weak D call TRBD2 (6 bases). The germline CDR1 and CDR2 sequences are MNHEY and SMNVEV (reference sequence). The V gene lost 3 bases and the J gene lost 1 base, with 13 bases spanning the gap. The CDR3 contains 15 residues. CDR3: CASSFSFSGSYEQYF. CDR3 coding DNA: TGTGCCAGCAGTTTCTCGTTTAGCGGTTCCTACGAGCAGTACTTC.

The chain employs TRBV5-1 and TRBJ1-1, with D perhaps TRBD1 (5 bases). V was clipped by 2 bases and J by 3 bases, with 11 bases between them. CDR3 size: 14 residues. Germline values: CDR1 SGHRS, CDR2 YFSETQ. Written as DNA, the CDR3 is TGCGCCAGCAGCTTAGATTCGGGGGACACTGAAGCTTTCTTT. Translating gives CASSLDSGDTEAFF.